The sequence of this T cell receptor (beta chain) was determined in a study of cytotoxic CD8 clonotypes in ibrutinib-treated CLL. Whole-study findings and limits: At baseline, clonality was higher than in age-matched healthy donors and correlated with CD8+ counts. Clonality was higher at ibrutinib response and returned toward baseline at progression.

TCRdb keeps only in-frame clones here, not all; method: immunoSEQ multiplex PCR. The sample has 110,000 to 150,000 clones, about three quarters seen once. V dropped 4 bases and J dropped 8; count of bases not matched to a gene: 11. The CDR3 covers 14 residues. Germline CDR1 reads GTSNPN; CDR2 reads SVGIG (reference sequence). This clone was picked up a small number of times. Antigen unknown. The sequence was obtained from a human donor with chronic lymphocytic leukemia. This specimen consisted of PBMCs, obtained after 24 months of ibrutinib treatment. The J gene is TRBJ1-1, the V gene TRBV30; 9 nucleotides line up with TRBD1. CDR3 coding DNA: TGTGCCTGGAACGATCCGGGACAGGGAGGGGAAGCTTTCTTT. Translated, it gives CAWNDPGQGGEAFF.